The 9 T cell receptor beta chains given below trace back to one sample, sequenced in a study of T cell repertoires in cytomegalovirus infection. From the reads, TCRdb called clonotypes with MiXCR, one entry per CDR3 protein. The table has hundreds of thousands of distinct CDR3 sequences, 35% to 40% seen once. Sequenced sample: PBMCs. Receptor source: a human donor in good health (CMV status not recorded). Some clones in this sample may be carry-over from other donors' samples.

This clonotype appeared once. At one end the junction does not follow the germline gene, possibly because of a read error. The chain is built from TRBV25-1 and TRBJ2-1; 10 positions agree with TRBD2. This CDR3 is built from 17 residues. The germline V gene has CDR1 MGHDK and CDR2 SYGVNS. CDR3 sequence (DNA): TGTGCCATCAGTGAATTCGCTAGCGGGAGTGGCTACAATGAGCAGTTCTTC. It is translated as CAISEFASGSGYNEQFF.

CDR3 in DNA: TGTGCCAGCAAGCTAGACAGGGTGGCCTACGTGGAGCAGTACTTC. Residues: CASKLDRVAYVEQYF. J is TRBJ2-7 and V is TRBV6-5, with 7 bases identical to TRBD1. The CDR3 has 15 residues. Per germline, CDR1 MNHEY and CDR2 SVGAGI. The V and J ends lost 7 bases and 7 bases, in that order; junction bases with no gene match: 16.

Many counts were recorded for this clonotype. This rearrangement joins TRBV7-2 to TRBJ2-3; the D gene could be TRBD1 or TRBD2 (7 bases each). V lost 3 bases and J lost 1, with 20 bases in between. The CDR3 sequence is 18 residues long. In germline, CDR1 is SGHTA, CDR2 FQGNSA. CDR3 sequence reads: CASSLRVGGGSRTDTQYF. The CDR3 bases are TGTGCCAGCAGCTTGCGGGTAGGGGGCGGGAGTCGCACAGATACGCAGTATTTT.

The chain is built from TRBV12-3 or TRBV12-4 and TRBJ2-6; possible D gene TRBD1, 6 bases. CDR3 length: 18 amino acids. The V and J ends lost 5 bases and 0 bases respectively, with 17 bases between them. CDR3 DNA sequence: TGTGCCAGCAGTGGCTTTAGCCAGGGGCCCTCTGGGGCCAACGTCCTGACTTTC. This translates into CASSGFSQGPSGANVLTF.

The chain is built from TRBV11-2 and TRBJ1-4, with 8 bases lining up with TRBD1. J gave up 4 bases and V 1 base, and 2 bases lay outside the gene matches. CDR1 is SGHAT, CDR2 FQNNGV, per germline. This CDR3 is built from 15 residues. The DNA of the CDR3 is TGTGCCAGCAGCTTAGTGGGACAGGATAATGAAAAACTGTTTTTT. Protein sequence: CASSLVGQDNEKLFF.

This clonotype was observed a single time. J is TRBJ2-2 and V is TRBV3-1, with 10 bases that match TRBD2. Germline V CDR1 and CDR2: LGHDT, YNNKEL (reference sequence). There are 17 residues in the CDR3. V was pared by 1 base and J by 6 bases, with 8 bases of the junction left unmatched. The CDR3 protein is CASSQASGLAFAGELFF. The CDR3 nucleotides read TGTGCCAGCAGCCAAGCGTCGGGACTAGCGTTTGCCGGGGAGCTGTTTTTT.

The chain joins TRBV20-1 to TRBJ1-5; D may be TRBD1 (5 bases). Per germline, CDR1 DFQATT and CDR2 SNEGSKA (reference sequence). V was shortened by 6 bases and J by 0 bases, with 15 bases between the two germline ends. This CDR3 has 15 residues. The CDR3 DNA reads TGCAGTGCCCCTGGACAAACGGTTAGCAATCAGCCCCAGCATTTT. Its protein is CSAPGQTVSNQPQHF.

V gene TRBV7-2 combines with J gene TRBJ2-7; TRBD1 agrees at 8 bases. Per germline, CDR1 SGHTA and CDR2 FQGNSA. The CDR3 consists of 14 residues. Germline trimming cut 5 bases from V and 2 bases from J; bases unmatched to any gene: 5. The CDR3 DNA follows: TGTGCCAGCAGCCGACAGGGGAAGACCTACGAGCAGTACTTC. Translation: CASSRQGKTYEQYF.

The chain employs TRBV27 and TRBJ1-1; TRBD1 matches 10 bases. The CDR3 length is 15 residues. Germline V gene sequence: CDR1 MNHEY, CDR2 SMNVEV (reference sequence). V dropped 8 bases and J dropped 1; count of bases not matched to a gene: 7. CDR3 DNA sequence: TGTGCCAGCCGAGGGACAGGGGTATGGAACACTGAAGCTTTCTTT. Translated: CASRGTGVWNTEAFF.